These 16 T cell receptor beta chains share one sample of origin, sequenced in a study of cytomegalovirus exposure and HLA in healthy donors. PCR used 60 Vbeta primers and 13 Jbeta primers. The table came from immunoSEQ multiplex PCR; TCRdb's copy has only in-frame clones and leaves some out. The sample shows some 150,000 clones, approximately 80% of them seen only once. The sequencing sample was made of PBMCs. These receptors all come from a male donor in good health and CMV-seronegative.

The CDR3 DNA sequence: TGTGCCAGCAGTCGTAGCGGGGCCTCCACCTACGAGCAGTACTTC. Protein: CASSRSGASTYEQYF. The rearrangement joins TRBV5-5 to TRBJ2-7, with TRBD2 matching over 8 bases. Germline-derived CDR1 and CDR2 are SGHKS and YYEKEE (reference sequence). The CDR3 is 15 amino acids. Trimming at V came to 5 bases and at J to 2 bases, leaving 9 bases not matched to a gene.

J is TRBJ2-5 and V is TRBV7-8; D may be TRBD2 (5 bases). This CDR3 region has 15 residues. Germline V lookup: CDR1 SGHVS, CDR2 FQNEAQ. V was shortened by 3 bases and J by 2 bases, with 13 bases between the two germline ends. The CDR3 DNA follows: TGTGCCAGCAGCTTTATATCGGGGATACAAGAGACCCAGTACTTC. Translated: CASSFISGIQETQYF.

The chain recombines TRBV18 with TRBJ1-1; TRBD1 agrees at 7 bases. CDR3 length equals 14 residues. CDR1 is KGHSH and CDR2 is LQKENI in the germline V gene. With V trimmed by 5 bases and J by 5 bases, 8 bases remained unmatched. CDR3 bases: TGTGCCAGCTCAGCTCTAACAGGGGCAACTGAAGCTTTCTTT. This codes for CASSALTGATEAFF.

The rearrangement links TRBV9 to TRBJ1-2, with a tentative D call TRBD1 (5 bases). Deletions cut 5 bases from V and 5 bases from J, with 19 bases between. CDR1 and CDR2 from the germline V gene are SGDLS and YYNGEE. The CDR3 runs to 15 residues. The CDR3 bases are TGTGCCAGCAGTGGGCACAGGACCGATATATATGGCTACACCTTC. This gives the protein CASSGHRTDIYGYTF.

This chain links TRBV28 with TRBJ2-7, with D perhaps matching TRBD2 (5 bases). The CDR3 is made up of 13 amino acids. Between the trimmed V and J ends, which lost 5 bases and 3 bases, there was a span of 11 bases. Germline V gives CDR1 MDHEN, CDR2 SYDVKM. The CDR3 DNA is TGTGCCAGCAGTCGAGTCGGAGGCTACGAGCAGTACTTC. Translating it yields CASSRVGGYEQYF.

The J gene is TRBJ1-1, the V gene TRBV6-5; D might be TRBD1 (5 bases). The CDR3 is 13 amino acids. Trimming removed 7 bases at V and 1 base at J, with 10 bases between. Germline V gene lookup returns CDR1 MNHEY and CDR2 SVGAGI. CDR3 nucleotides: TGTGCCAGCATTCTGACAGCGAACACTGAAGCTTTCTTT. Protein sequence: CASILTANTEAFF.

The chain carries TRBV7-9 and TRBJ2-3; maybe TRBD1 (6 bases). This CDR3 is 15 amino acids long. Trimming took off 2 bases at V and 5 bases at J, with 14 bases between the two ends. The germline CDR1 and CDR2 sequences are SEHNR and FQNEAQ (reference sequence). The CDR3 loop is CASSLLQSGEDTQYF. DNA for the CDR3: TGTGCCAGCAGCTTATTACAATCAGGGGAAGATACGCAGTATTTT. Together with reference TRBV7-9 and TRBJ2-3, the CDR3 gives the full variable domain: DTGVSQNPRHKITKRGQNVTFRCDPISEHNRLYWYRQTLGQGPEFLTYFQNEAQLEKSRLLSDRFSAERPKGSFSTLEIQRTEQGDSAMYLCASSLLQSGEDTQYFGPGTRLTVL.

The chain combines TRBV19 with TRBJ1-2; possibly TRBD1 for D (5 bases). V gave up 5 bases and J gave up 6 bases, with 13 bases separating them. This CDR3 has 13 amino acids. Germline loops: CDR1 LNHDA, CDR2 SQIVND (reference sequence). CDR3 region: CASSPQGVHGYTF. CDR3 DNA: TGTGCCAGTAGTCCCCAGGGTGTCCATGGCTACACCTTC.

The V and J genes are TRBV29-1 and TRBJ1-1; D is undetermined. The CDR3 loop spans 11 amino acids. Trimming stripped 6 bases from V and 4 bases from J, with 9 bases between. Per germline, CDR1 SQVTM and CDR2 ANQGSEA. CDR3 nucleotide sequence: TGCAGCGTCGGAGATGCCACTGAAGCTTTCTTT. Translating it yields CSVGDATEAFF. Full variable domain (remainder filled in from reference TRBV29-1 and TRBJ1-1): SAVISQKPSRDICQRGTSLTIQCQVDSQVTMMFWYRQQPGQSLTLIATANQGSEATYESGFVIDKFPISRPNLTFSTLTVSNMSPEDSSIYLCSVGDATEAFFGQGTRLTVV.

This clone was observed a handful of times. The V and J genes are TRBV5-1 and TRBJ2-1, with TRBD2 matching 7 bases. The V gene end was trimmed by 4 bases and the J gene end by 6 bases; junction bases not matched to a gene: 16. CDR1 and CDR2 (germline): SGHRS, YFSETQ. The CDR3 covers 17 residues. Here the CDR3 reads CASSLQGSGHGSNEQFF. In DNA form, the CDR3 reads TGCGCCAGCAGCCTCCAGGGTAGCGGGCACGGGAGCAATGAGCAGTTCTTC.

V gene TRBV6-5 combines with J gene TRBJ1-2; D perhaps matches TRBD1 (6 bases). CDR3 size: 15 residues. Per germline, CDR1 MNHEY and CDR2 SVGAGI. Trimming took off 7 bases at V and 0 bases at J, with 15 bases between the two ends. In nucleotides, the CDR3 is TGTGCCAGCACAGAAGATACAGGGACTAACTATGGCTACACCTTC. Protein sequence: CASTEDTGTNYGYTF.

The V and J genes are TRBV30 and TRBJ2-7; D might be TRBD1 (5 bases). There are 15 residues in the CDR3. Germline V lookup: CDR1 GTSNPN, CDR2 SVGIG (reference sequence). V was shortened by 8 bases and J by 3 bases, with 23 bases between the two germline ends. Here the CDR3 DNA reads TGTGCCCCCCCCCTCGACAGCCCCCAAAACTACGAGCAGTACTTC. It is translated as CAPPLDSPQNYEQYF.

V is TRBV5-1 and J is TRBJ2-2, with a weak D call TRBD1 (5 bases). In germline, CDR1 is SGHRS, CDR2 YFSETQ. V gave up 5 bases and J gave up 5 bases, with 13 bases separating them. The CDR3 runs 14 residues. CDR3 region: CASRQTVSTGELFF. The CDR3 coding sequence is TGCGCCAGCAGACAGACAGTCTCTACCGGGGAGCTGTTTTTT.

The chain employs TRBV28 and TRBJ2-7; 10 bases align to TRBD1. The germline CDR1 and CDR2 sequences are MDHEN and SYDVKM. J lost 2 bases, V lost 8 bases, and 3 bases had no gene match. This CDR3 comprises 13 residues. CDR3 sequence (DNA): TGTGCCAGCTCCGGACAGGGGGCCTACGAGCAGTACTTC. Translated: CASSGQGAYEQYF.

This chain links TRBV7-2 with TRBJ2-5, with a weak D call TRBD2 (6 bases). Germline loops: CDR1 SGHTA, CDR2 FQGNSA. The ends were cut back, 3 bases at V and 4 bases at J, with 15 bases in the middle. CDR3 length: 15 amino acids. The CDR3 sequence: CASSFWRGLGETQYF. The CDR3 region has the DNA TGTGCCAGCAGCTTTTGGCGGGGCTTGGGAGAGACCCAGTACTTC. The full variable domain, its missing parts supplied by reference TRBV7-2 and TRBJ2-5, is GAGVSQSPSNKVTEKGKDVELRCDPISGHTALYWYRQSLGQGLEFLIYFQGNSAPDKSGLPSDRFSAERTGGSVSTLTIQRTQQEDSAVYLCASSFWRGLGETQYFGPGTRLLVL.

CDR3: CASRVGGLRPGQEPYEQYF. The CDR3 DNA sequence: TGCGCCAGCCGTGTGGGGGGGCTCAGACCGGGACAGGAGCCTTACGAGCAGTACTTC. The chain employs TRBV5-1 and TRBJ2-7; possible D gene TRBD1, 8 bases. Germline loops: CDR1 SGHRS, CDR2 YFSETQ. The CDR3 is made up of 19 amino acids. The V end was cut by 7 bases, the J end by 4 bases, with 33 bases between.